The 11 T cell receptor beta chains in this list originate from one sample, sequenced in a study of cytomegalovirus exposure and HLA in healthy donors. This PCR relied on a set of 60 Vbeta primers and 13 Jbeta primers. Data came from immunoSEQ multiplex PCR; TCRdb stores just in-frame clones and leaves some out. The table shows 150,000 to 200,000 clones, with 75% to 85% occurring only once. The sample consisted of PBMCs. Every receptor here comes from a man aged 30 to 45 in good health and CMV-seropositive.

In its sample, this clone is medium-sized (0.01 to 0.1%). The DNA of the CDR3 is TGTGCCAGCAGTTTCGTAGAGGGGGAAATCTATGGCTACACCTTC. Translation: CASSFVEGEIYGYTF. The rearrangement uses TRBV28 and TRBJ1-2, with a tentative D call TRBD1 (6 bases). This CDR3 has 15 residues. With 3 bases removed from V and 4 bases from J, the gap between germline ends came to 15 bases. Germline CDR1 reads MDHEN; CDR2 reads SYDVKM.

The genes are TRBV6-5 and TRBJ1-2; D is unresolved. The V gene's germline CDR1 is MNHEY and CDR2 SVGAGI. This CDR3 contains 13 residues. V was clipped by 5 bases and J by 1 base, with 8 bases between them. This CDR3 reads CASSRTVNYGYTF. The CDR3 DNA follows: TGTGCCAGCAGTCGAACAGTTAACTATGGCTACACCTTC.

This rearrangement joins TRBV27 to TRBJ1-1; 9 positions agree with TRBD1. The CDR3 sequence is 15 residues long. The germline V gene encodes CDR1 MNHEY and CDR2 SMNVEV (reference sequence). Losses at the gene ends were 6 bases for V and 4 bases for J; bases not matched to a gene: 9. The CDR3 region has the DNA TGTGCCAGCAGACAACAGGGGGCGCTTAGCACTGAAGCTTTCTTT. It specifies CASRQQGALSTEAFF.

CDR3 nucleotides: TGTGCCGGATTCCGCTTTGGCGGAAGCTCCTACAATGAGCAGTTCTTC. Translating it yields CAGFRFGGSSYNEQFF. V and J are TRBV5-4 and TRBJ2-1; no firm D call. The V and J ends lost 10 bases and 0 bases respectively, with 20 bases between them. There are 16 residues in the CDR3. Germline CDR1 reads SGHNT; CDR2 reads YYREEE (reference sequence).

CDR3 sequence (DNA): TGTGCCAGCAGCCAAGACAGGGGCAATGAGCAGTTCTTC. This encodes CASSQDRGNEQFF. This sequence joins TRBV14 and TRBJ2-1; D may be TRBD1 (6 bases). Germline V gene data show CDR1 as SGHDN and CDR2 as FVKESK. Trimming removed 0 bases at V and 6 bases at J, with 6 bases between. The CDR3 length is 13 residues.

This clone was detected only a few times. The CDR3 loop reads CASSGTGGWNTQYF. In nucleotides, the CDR3 is TGTGCCAGCAGCGGCACAGGGGGGTGGAATACGCAGTATTTT. The chain has TRBV9 and TRBJ2-3; 8 bases fit TRBD1. Germline CDR1 and CDR2: SGDLS and YYNGEE. The CDR3 has 14 amino acids. Germline trimming cut 3 bases from V and 7 bases from J; bases unmatched to any gene: 7.

The DNA of the CDR3 is TGTGCCAGCAGTTCCGGGACAGGGACGGCTGAAGCTTTCTTT. Its protein product is CASSSGTGTAEAFF. V usage is TRBV2 and J usage is TRBJ1-1; TRBD1 agrees at 9 bases. The CDR3 extends over 14 amino acids. Germline V gene sequence: CDR1 SNHLY, CDR2 FYNNEI. V was pared by 5 bases and J by 6 bases, with 7 bases of the junction left unmatched.

This clone was observed a handful of times. The V and J genes are TRBV5-1 and TRBJ2-7, with D perhaps matching TRBD2 (5 bases). The CDR3 runs to 15 residues. The germline gives CDR1 SGHRS, CDR2 YFSETQ. Trimming pared 1 base from V and 5 bases from J, leaving 16 bases between. For the CDR3, the DNA is TGCGCCAGCAGCTTGTCGGTTGGAGGAAGAGACGAGCAGTACTTC. The encoded protein is CASSLSVGGRDEQYF.

This rearrangement joins TRBV6-4 to TRBJ1-5, with no clear D. V was shortened by 4 bases and J by 6 bases, with 16 bases between the two germline ends. Per the germline V gene, CDR1 is MRHNA and CDR2 is SNTAGT. The CDR3 consists of 15 residues. The CDR3 DNA reads TGTGCCAGCAGTGTGACGGGAGATGGGTCTCAGCCCCAGCATTTT. Residues: CASSVTGDGSQPQHF.

This clone is a singleton in its sample. The V gene is TRBV19, the J gene TRBJ1-1; possible D gene TRBD1, 5 bases. The germline CDR1 and CDR2 sequences are LNHDA and SQIVND (reference sequence). The CDR3 consists of 15 residues. Trimming shortened V by 4 bases and J by 4 bases, and 16 bases separated the two germline ends. Written as DNA, the CDR3 is TGTGCCAGTAGTAATGGACAAGGGATGGGCACTGAAGCTTTCTTT. The encoded protein is CASSNGQGMGTEAFF.

This chain connects TRBV18 to TRBJ2-3; 9 nucleotides agree with TRBD2. Germline lookup yields CDR1 KGHSH and CDR2 LQKENI. The CDR3 has 15 residues. V was clipped by 6 bases and J by 3 bases; unmatched bases: 7. The CDR3 loop is CASSESSGTTDTQYF. The CDR3 DNA follows: TGTGCCAGCTCGGAATCTAGCGGGACTACAGATACGCAGTATTTT. Together with reference TRBV18 and TRBJ2-3, the CDR3 gives the full variable domain: NAGVMQNPRHLVRRRGQEARLRCSPMKGHSHVYWYRQLPEEGLKFMVYLQKENIIDESGMPKERFSAEFPKEGPSILRIQQVVRGDSAAYFCASSESSGTTDTQYFGPGTRLTVL.